The T cell receptor beta chain under discussion was sequenced for a study of cytomegalovirus exposure and HLA in healthy donors. Overall study: Membership in the Caucasian-associated ancestry cluster was found for 81% of approximately 430 genotyped donors. Regarding the study as a whole: A few chains linked to CMV were shown in vitro to be specific for CMV antigens. TCR beta V- and J-gene trimming, according to a later analysis, was linked to a missense DCLRE1C variant.

Healthy bone marrow donors formed the donor group. As for this clone: The antigen is unknown.

A multiplex PCR was run with 60 Vbeta primers and 13 Jbeta primers. Data came from immunoSEQ multiplex PCR; TCRdb stores just in-frame clones and leaves some out. Of some 140,000 clones in the sample, approximately 77% are singletons; the top ten hold 0.75% to 0.95%. Germline V gives CDR1 SGHRS, CDR2 YFSETQ. Unmatched junction bases numbered 9, after V lost 0 bases and J lost 0 bases. This CDR3 region has 18 residues. The genes are TRBV5-1 and TRBJ2-1; 7 bases agree with TRBD1. Sequenced: PBMCs. The source of this sequence is a woman in her sixties in good health and CMV-seronegative. The CDR3 spells CASSLGVRQGSSYNEQFF. CDR3 coding DNA: TGCGCCAGCAGCTTGGGGGTGCGACAGGGCAGCTCCTACAATGAGCAGTTCTTC.